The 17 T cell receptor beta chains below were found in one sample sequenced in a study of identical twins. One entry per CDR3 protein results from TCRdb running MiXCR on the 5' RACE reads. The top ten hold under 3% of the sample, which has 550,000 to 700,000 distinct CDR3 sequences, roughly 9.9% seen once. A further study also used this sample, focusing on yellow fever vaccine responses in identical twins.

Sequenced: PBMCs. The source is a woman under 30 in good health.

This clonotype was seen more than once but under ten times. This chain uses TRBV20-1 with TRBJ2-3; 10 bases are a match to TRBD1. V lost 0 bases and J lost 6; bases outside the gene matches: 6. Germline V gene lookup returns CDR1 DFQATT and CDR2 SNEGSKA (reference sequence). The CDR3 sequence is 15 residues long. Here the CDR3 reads CSARDGQGGRDTQYF. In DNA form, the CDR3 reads TGCAGTGCTAGAGATGGACAGGGGGGCCGGGATACGCAGTATTTT.

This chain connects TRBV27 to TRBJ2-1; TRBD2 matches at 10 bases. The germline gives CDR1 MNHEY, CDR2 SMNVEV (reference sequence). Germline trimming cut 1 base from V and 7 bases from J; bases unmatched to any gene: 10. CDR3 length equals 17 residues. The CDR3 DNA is TGTGCCAGCAGTTTATATGTCAGCTTAGCGGGAGGAAATGAGCAGTTCTTC. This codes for CASSLYVSLAGGNEQFF.

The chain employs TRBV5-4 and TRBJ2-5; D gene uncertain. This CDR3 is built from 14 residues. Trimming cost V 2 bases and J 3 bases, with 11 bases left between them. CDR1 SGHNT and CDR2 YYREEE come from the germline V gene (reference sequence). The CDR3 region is CASSLKAQKETQYF. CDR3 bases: TGTGCCAGCAGCTTAAAGGCACAGAAAGAGACCCAGTACTTC.

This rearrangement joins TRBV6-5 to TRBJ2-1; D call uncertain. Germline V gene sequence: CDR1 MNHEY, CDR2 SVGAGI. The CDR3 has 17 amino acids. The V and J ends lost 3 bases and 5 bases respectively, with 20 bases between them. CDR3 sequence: CASSYYPGRYANNEQFF. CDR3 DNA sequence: TGTGCCAGCAGTTATTATCCAGGAAGATATGCAAACAATGAGCAGTTCTTC.

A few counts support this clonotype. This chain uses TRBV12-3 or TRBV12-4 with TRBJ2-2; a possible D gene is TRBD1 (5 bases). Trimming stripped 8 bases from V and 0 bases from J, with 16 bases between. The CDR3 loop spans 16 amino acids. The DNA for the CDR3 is TGTGCCAGCGGACGGATAGGGGCAGCGAACACCGGGGAGCTGTTTTTT. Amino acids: CASGRIGAANTGELFF.

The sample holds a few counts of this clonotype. The CDR3 loop is CASGLNNEQFF. In DNA, the CDR3 is TGTGCTAGTGGTCTAAACAATGAGCAGTTCTTC. V gene TRBV12-5 combines with J gene TRBJ2-1, with D unclear. The CDR3 extends over 11 amino acids. The germline V gene has CDR1 LGHNT and CDR2 FRNRAP. V was trimmed by 5 bases and J by 5 bases, leaving 4 bases between them.

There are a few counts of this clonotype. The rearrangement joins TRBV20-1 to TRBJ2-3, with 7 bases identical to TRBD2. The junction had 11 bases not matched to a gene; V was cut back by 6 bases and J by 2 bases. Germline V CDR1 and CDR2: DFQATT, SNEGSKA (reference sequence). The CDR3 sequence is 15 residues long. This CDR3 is CSAPAASGLTDTQYF. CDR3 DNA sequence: TGCAGTGCCCCCGCGGCTAGCGGACTCACAGATACGCAGTATTTT.

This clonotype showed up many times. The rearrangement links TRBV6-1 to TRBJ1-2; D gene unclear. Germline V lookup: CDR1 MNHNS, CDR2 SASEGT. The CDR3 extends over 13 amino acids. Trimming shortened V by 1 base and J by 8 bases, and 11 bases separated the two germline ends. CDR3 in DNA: TGTGCCAGCAGTGAAGGTTTCTCCGGGGGCTACACCTTC. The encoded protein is CASSEGFSGGYTF.

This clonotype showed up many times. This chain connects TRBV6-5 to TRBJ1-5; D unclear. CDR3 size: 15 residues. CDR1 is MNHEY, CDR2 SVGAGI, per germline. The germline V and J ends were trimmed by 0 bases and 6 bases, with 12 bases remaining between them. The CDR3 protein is CASSYSAAGFQPQHF. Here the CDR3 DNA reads TGTGCCAGCAGTTACTCCGCGGCAGGATTTCAGCCCCAGCATTTT.

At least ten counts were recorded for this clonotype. The CDR3 bases are TGTGCCACTACACAGGGGGTAGGGGAGCAGTACTTC. This codes for CATTQGVGEQYF. The gene calls are TRBV6-5 and TRBJ2-7; 8 bases line up with TRBD1. J was trimmed by 7 bases and V by 10 bases; bases with no gene match: 9. The V gene's germline CDR1 is MNHEY and CDR2 SVGAGI. The CDR3 spans 12 residues.

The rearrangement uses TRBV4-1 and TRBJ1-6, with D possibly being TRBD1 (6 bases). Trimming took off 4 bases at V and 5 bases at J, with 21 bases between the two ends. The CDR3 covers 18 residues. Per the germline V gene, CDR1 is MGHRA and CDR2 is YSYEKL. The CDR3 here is CASSRSEGHENDNSPLHF. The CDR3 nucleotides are TGCGCCAGCAGCCGAAGTGAGGGACACGAGAACGATAATTCACCCCTCCACTTT.

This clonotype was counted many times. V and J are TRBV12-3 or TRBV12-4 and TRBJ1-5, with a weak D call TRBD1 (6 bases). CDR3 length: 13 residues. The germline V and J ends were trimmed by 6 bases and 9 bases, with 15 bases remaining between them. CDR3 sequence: CASSPGAISPQHF. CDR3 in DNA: TGTGCCAGCAGCCCGGGGGCGATTTCGCCCCAGCATTTT.

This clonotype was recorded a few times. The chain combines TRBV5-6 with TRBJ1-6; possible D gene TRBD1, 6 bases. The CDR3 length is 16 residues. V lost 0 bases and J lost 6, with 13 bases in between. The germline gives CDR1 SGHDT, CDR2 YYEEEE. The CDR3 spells CASSLVPGQSNSPLHF. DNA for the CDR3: TGTGCCAGCAGCTTGGTCCCTGGACAGAGTAATTCACCCCTCCACTTT.

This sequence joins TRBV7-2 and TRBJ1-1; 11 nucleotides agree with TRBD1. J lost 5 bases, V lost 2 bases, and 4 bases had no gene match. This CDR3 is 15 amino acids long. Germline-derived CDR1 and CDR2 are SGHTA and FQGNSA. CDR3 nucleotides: TGTGCCAGCAGCTTAAGGGGGACAGGGGGAACTGAAGCTTTCTTT. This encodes CASSLRGTGGTEAFF.

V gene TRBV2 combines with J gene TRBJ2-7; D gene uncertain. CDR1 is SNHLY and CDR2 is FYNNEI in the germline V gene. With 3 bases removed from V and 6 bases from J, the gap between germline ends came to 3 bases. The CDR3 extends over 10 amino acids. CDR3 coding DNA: TGTGCCAGCAGTGATCGCGAGCAGTACTTC. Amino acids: CASSDREQYF.

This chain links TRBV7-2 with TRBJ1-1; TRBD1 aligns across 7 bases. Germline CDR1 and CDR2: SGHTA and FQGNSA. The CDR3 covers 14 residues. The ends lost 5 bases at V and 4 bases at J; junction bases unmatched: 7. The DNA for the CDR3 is TGTGCCAGCAGCATAGATCCAGGGGGCACTGAAGCTTTCTTT. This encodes CASSIDPGGTEAFF.

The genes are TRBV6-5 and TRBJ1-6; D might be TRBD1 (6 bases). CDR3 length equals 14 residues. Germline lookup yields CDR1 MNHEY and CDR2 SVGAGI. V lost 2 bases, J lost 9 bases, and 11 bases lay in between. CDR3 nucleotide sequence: TGTGCCAGCAGTTACCAAGGGGGGGGTTCACCCCTCCACTTT. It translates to CASSYQGGGSPLHF.